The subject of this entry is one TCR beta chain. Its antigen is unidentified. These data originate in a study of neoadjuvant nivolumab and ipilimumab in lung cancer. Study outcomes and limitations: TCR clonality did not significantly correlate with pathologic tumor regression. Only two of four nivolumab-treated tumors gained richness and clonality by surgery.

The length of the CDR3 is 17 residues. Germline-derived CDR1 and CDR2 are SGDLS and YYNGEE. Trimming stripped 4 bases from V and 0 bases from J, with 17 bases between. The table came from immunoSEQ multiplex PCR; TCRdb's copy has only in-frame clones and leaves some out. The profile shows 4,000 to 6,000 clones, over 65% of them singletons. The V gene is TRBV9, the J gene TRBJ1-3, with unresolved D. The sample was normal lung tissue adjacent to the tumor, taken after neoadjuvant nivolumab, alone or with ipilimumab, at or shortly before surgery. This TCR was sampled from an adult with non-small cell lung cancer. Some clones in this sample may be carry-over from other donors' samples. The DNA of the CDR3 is TGTGCCAGCAGCTACGGAGAAGGGCCTCTCTCTGGAAACACCATATATTTT. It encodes CASSYGEGPLSGNTIYF. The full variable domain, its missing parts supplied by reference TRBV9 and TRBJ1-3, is DSGVTQTPKHLITATGQRVTLRCSPRSGDLSVYWYQQSLDQGLQFLIQYYNGEERAKGNILERFSAQQFPDLHSELNLSSLELGDSALYFCASSYGEGPLSGNTIYFGEGSWLTVV.